A few counts support the clone carrying this T cell receptor (beta chain). The CDR3 covers 16 residues. Trimming shortened V by 4 bases and J by 6 bases, and 18 bases separated the two germline ends. Germline V gene lookup returns CDR1 MGHDK and CDR2 SYGVNS. This sample is drawn from a study of early T cells in non-severe SARS-CoV-2 infection. Study in general: Sequenced bulk RNA came from whole blood that was unsorted, and chains were unpaired.

Researchers attached unique molecular identifiers to individual cDNA molecules. One entry per CDR3 protein, called by TCRdb with MiXCR from the 5' RACE reads. The sample holds roughly 32,000 distinct CDR3 sequences, roughly 6.6% seen once. This clonotype was obtained from an adult who was a healthcare worker with PCR-confirmed SARS-CoV-2 infection or an uninfected control (not recorded which). The rearrangement uses TRBV25-1 and TRBJ2-2; possible D gene TRBD2, 5 bases. The sample taken for sequencing was whole blood. The CDR3 DNA follows: TGTGCCAGCAGTGGGAGGACTGCCCACGGGGCCGGGGAGCTGTTTTTT. Amino acids: CASSGRTAHGAGELFF.